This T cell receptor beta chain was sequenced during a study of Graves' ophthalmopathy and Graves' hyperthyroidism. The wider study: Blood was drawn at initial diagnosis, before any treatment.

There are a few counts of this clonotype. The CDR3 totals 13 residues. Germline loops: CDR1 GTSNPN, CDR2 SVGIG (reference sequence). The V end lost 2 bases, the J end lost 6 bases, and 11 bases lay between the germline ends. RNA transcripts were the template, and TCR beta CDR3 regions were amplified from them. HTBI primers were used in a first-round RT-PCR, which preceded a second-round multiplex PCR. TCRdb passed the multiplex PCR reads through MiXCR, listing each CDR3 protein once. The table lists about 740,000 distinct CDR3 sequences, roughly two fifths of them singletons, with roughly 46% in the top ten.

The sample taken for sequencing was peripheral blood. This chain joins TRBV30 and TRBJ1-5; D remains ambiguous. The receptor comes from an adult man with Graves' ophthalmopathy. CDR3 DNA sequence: TGTGCCTGGAGTACCCGGTCGGCTCAGCCCCAGCATTTT. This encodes CAWSTRSAQPQHF.